These 7 T cell receptor beta chains were all obtained from the same sample, sequenced in a study of a mutant IDH1 vaccine in newly diagnosed glioma. These receptors' targets are unknown. Time point noted: week 23, last vaccination. The content of each vaccine dose was 300 ug of mutant IDH1 20-mer peptide, and topical imiquimod accompanied it. Repertoires were generated with immunoSEQ multiplex PCR, while TCRdb's copy carries only in-frame clones and drops some. The repertoire holds fewer than 45,000 clones, with approximately 76% as singletons. Sequencing used PBMCs, obtained from a glioma patient whose treatment included an IDH1 peptide vaccine. The receptors derive from a man aged 50-59 years with glioma.

The chain links TRBV6-6 to TRBJ2-7, with TRBD1 matching 9 bases. Unmatched junction bases numbered 4, after V lost 2 bases and J lost 5 bases. This CDR3 region has 14 residues. Germline V lookup: CDR1 MNHNY, CDR2 SVGAGI (reference sequence). DNA of the CDR3: TGTGCCAGCAGTTACCTAAGGACAGGGGACGAGCAGTACTTC. The encoded protein is CASSYLRTGDEQYF.

The chain employs TRBV14 and TRBJ2-3; 9 bases are shared with TRBD2. J lost 4 bases, V lost 4 bases, and 6 bases had no gene match. Looked up from germline, CDR1 is SGHDN and CDR2 is FVKESK. The CDR3 has 15 amino acids. CDR3 coding DNA: TGTGCCAGCAGCCTTGGGACTAGCTTCGCAGATACGCAGTATTTT. Its translation: CASSLGTSFADTQYF.

The CDR3 coding sequence is TGTGCCAGCAGTGAGCGACTAGCGGGGGCCCATAAGCAGTACTTC. Protein sequence: CASSERLAGAHKQYF. The chain combines TRBV6-1 with TRBJ2-7; 12 bases fit TRBD2. With 3 bases clipped from V and 8 bases from J, the junction kept 8 bases outside the gene matches. This CDR3 has 15 residues. CDR1 MNHNS and CDR2 SASEGT come from the germline V gene.

This chain connects TRBV19 to TRBJ2-2; 8 bases are shared with TRBD1. V gave up 5 bases and J gave up 7 bases; unmatched junction bases: 6. This CDR3 comprises 14 residues. Germline V gene lookup returns CDR1 LNHDA and CDR2 SQIVND (reference sequence). As DNA, the CDR3 is TGTGCCAGTAGTGGGCAGACAGGGGTCGGGGAGCTGTTTTTT. This encodes CASSGQTGVGELFF.

This clone is deemed medium-sized. The J gene is TRBJ2-1, the V gene TRBV6-5; 7 positions match TRBD2. The CDR3 sequence is 15 residues long. The V segment lost 8 bases and the J segment 7 bases; nucleotides outside the gene matches: 14. The germline CDR1 and CDR2 sequences are MNHEY and SVGAGI. Written as DNA, the CDR3 is TGTGCCAGCGCCTGGAGGGACGCCGGGGGGAATGAGCAGTTCTTC. Amino acid sequence: CASAWRDAGGNEQFF.

The chain employs TRBV30 and TRBJ2-7; D gene uncertain. Germline V gene lookup returns CDR1 GTSNPN and CDR2 SVGIG (reference sequence). Between the trimmed V and J ends, which lost 0 bases and 0 bases, there was a span of 9 bases. This CDR3 comprises 14 residues. CDR3 nucleotide sequence: TGTGCCTGGAGTGTAGGCAGAAACTCCTACGAGCAGTACTTC. Its translation: CAWSVGRNSYEQYF.

V is TRBV27 and J is TRBJ1-1, with 9 bases identical to TRBD1. V lost 6 bases to trimming and J lost 7 bases; unmatched junction nucleotides: 9. The germline V gene has CDR1 MNHEY and CDR2 SMNVEV (reference sequence). This CDR3 is 14 amino acids long. CDR3 in DNA: TGTGCCAGCAGCATAAACAGGGGGCTCGGTGAAGCTTTCTTT. Protein sequence: CASSINRGLGEAFF.